This note documents a single T cell receptor (beta chain) sequence. Trimming stripped 5 bases from V and 4 bases from J, with 20 bases between. This CDR3 is 16 amino acids long. Per germline, CDR1 SGHAT and CDR2 FQNNGV. The record originates from a study of blood T cells in healthy people across ages. At the level of the study: Capturing about one barcoded beta molecule per two T cells was achieved by template switching.

Together with a sample-barcoded 5' primer, a J-beta primer mix was included in a second PCR lasting about 6 to 11 cycles. TCRdb re-derived calls from the 5' RACE reads in MiXCR, one entry per CDR3 protein. The profile shows about 1.5 million distinct CDR3 sequences, roughly 40% of them singletons. V and J are TRBV11-2 and TRBJ1-1, with D perhaps TRBD1 (6 bases). The source is a woman aged 18-29 years in good health. Sequenced input: blood. The CDR3 bases are TGTGCCAGCAGCGAGCCTGAGGGGGGCGGGAGCACTGAAGCTTTCTTT. Translating gives CASSEPEGGGSTEAFF.